These 32 T cell receptor beta chains were sequenced from one sample in a study of early T cells in non-severe SARS-CoV-2 infection. Via MiXCR, TCRdb re-called the 5' RACE reads, giving one row per CDR3 protein. The sample has around 71,000 distinct CDR3 sequences, more than 14% seen once. The material was whole blood, obtained at baseline. These TCRs come from an adult who was a healthcare worker with PCR-confirmed SARS-CoV-2 infection or an uninfected control (not recorded which).

This clonotype showed up just a few times. The chain combines TRBV24-1 with TRBJ2-3, with TRBD2 as a possible D gene (6 bases). The CDR3 length is 13 residues. CDR1 and CDR2 from the germline V gene are KGHDR and SFDVKD. The germline V and J ends were trimmed by 10 bases and 8 bases, with 18 bases remaining between them. Here the CDR3 reads CATRRSGLVTQYF. DNA of the CDR3: TGTGCCACTCGGCGTAGCGGCCTGGTTACGCAGTATTTT.

Of note for this clonotype: Its ends do not fully match the called genes, so a read error is possible. The chain combines TRBV18 with TRBJ1-3, with no clear D. The germline V gene encodes CDR1 KGHSH and CDR2 LQKENI. The CDR3 length is 15 residues. Here the CDR3 DNA reads TGTGCCAGTATTTACGCGCTCAGCTCTGAAAACACCATATATTTT. Its translation is CASIYALSSENTIYF. The full variable domain, in which reference TRBV18 and TRBJ1-3 provide the parts outside the CDR3, is NAGVMQNPRHLVRRRGQEARLRCSPMKGHSHVYWYRQLPEEGLKFMVYLQKENIIDESGMPKERFSAEFPKEGPSILRIQQVVRGDSAAYFCASIYALSSENTIYFGEGSWLTVV.

This chain links TRBV20-1 with TRBJ1-1; D is unresolved. Per the germline V gene, CDR1 is DFQATT and CDR2 is SNEGSKA (reference sequence). This CDR3 has 14 residues. Trimming removed 0 bases at V and 4 bases at J, with 12 bases between. DNA of the CDR3: TGCAGTGCTAGAGATAAGGCCCTGGGCACTGAAGCTTTCTTT. Translated, it gives CSARDKALGTEAFF.

V gene TRBV27 combines with J gene TRBJ2-5, with 12 bases matching TRBD2. After removal of 5 bases from V and 4 bases from J, the junction contained 2 bases not matched to a gene. The CDR3 totals 14 residues. From germline, CDR1 is MNHEY and CDR2 SMNVEV (reference sequence). In nucleotides, the CDR3 is TGTGCCAGCAGTCGACTAGCGGGAGTAGAGACCCAGTACTTC. It translates to CASSRLAGVETQYF.

This clonotype was detected only a few times. The chain joins TRBV20-1 to TRBJ2-1, with TRBD2 matching over 8 bases. Germline CDR1 DFQATT, CDR2 SNEGSKA (reference sequence). With 1 base clipped from V and 10 bases from J, the junction kept 6 bases outside the gene matches. The CDR3 runs to 13 residues. CDR3 amino acids: CSARAGGPDEQFF. The DNA for the CDR3 is TGCAGTGCTAGAGCGGGAGGGCCTGACGAGCAGTTCTTC.

This clonotype was observed a few times. The V and J genes are TRBV7-9 and TRBJ1-2, with a possible D match to TRBD1 (6 bases). This CDR3 has 14 amino acids. Germline V lookup: CDR1 SEHNR, CDR2 FQNEAQ (reference sequence). The V end lost 5 bases, the J end lost 8 bases, and 18 bases lay between the germline ends. CDR3 protein: CASSPDSLLWGYTF. Written as DNA, the CDR3 is TGTGCCAGCAGCCCGGACAGTCTGCTGTGGGGCTACACCTTC.

This clonotype occurred many times. This chain connects TRBV20-1 to TRBJ2-7; D perhaps matches TRBD1 (6 bases). There are 14 residues in the CDR3. Trimming removed 3 bases at V and 5 bases at J, with 17 bases between. Germline assignment: CDR1 DFQATT and CDR2 SNEGSKA (reference sequence). The CDR3 DNA follows: TGCAGTGCTAGCCCTCGGCAGGGGAGAAACGAGCAGTACTTC. Translating it yields CSASPRQGRNEQYF.

This clonotype was picked up many times. The chain recombines TRBV20-1 with TRBJ1-1, with TRBD1 matching over 9 bases. Germline V lookup: CDR1 DFQATT, CDR2 SNEGSKA (reference sequence). CDR3 length: 14 amino acids. V lost 5 bases to trimming and J lost 4 bases; unmatched junction nucleotides: 8. This chain's CDR3 is CSARKQGASTEAFF. The CDR3 region has the DNA TGCAGTGCTCGCAAACAGGGGGCGTCCACTGAAGCTTTCTTT.

This chain joins TRBV6-5 and TRBJ2-4, with D perhaps given as TRBD1 or TRBD2 (6 bases each). V dropped 4 bases and J dropped 8 bases, with 15 bases sitting between them. Per the germline V gene, CDR1 is MNHEY and CDR2 is SVGAGI. The CDR3 sequence is 14 residues long. The CDR3 region is CASSSTGGGDIQYF. The DNA of the CDR3 is TGTGCCAGCAGTTCCACAGGAGGGGGAGACATTCAGTACTTC.

Turning to this clonotype: At one of its ends the junction is not consistent with the germline gene, which may arise from a read error. The V and J genes are TRBV2 and TRBJ2-3; 7 positions agree with TRBD2. The CDR3 sequence is 15 residues long. Germline-derived CDR1 and CDR2 are SNHLY and FYNNEI. The CDR3 coding sequence is TGTACCAGCAGTGGGCGAAGCGGGACCACAGATACGCAGTATTTT. This codes for CTSSGRSGTTDTQYF.

This chain uses TRBV27 with TRBJ2-2; 10 nucleotides align to TRBD2. The trim removed 8 bases at V and 7 bases at J, leaving 16 bases unmatched. In germline, CDR1 is MNHEY, CDR2 SMNVEV (reference sequence). This CDR3 spans 17 amino acids. In nucleotides, the CDR3 is TGTGCCAGCGGCCCGAAAGGAGCGGGAGGGCCGATCGGGGAGCTGTTTTTT. Translated, it gives CASGPKGAGGPIGELFF.

The V and J genes are TRBV6-2 or TRBV6-3 and TRBJ1-1, with D hard to call. The V end lost 8 bases, the J end lost 6 bases, and 16 bases lay between the germline ends. CDR3 length: 13 amino acids. CDR1 and CDR2 (germline): MNHEY, SVGEGT. The CDR3 region has the DNA TGTGCCAGCCGGTTAGGGATGGGCGCTGAAGCTTTCTTT. Amino acids: CASRLGMGAEAFF.

V gene TRBV28 combines with J gene TRBJ1-3; D is unresolved. CDR3 length: 16 residues. Germline assignment: CDR1 MDHEN and CDR2 SYDVKM. The V gene lost 7 bases and the J gene lost 0 bases, with 16 bases spanning the gap. The chain's CDR3 is CASMLGGLISGNTIYF. The CDR3 region has the DNA TGTGCCAGCATGTTGGGCGGACTAATCTCTGGAAACACCATATATTTT.

This clonotype has at least ten counts. This sequence joins TRBV20-1 and TRBJ2-7; TRBD2 might be the D (6 bases). The ends were cut back, 1 base at V and 1 base at J, with 14 bases in the middle. Germline CDR1 DFQATT, CDR2 SNEGSKA (reference sequence). The CDR3 runs to 15 residues. CDR3 sequence reads: CSARVLTSISYEQYF. The CDR3 region has the DNA TGCAGTGCTAGAGTACTCACTAGCATATCCTACGAGCAGTACTTC.

The table lists this clonotype with a few counts. The J gene is TRBJ2-7, the V gene TRBV5-4; 8 bases align to TRBD2. The CDR3 runs 17 residues. Germline values: CDR1 SGHNT, CDR2 YYREEE (reference sequence). V dropped 4 bases and J dropped 0; count of bases not matched to a gene: 12. CDR3 protein: CASSRGGGPGSSYEQYF. In nucleotides, the CDR3 is TGTGCCAGCAGCCGGGGGGGAGGGCCAGGGAGCTCCTACGAGCAGTACTTC.

This clonotype showed up many times. This rearrangement joins TRBV5-1 to TRBJ2-1; 8 bases map to TRBD1. This CDR3 is 15 amino acids long. The J segment lost 5 bases and the V segment lost 5 bases, leaving 9 bases of the junction unmatched. The germline gives CDR1 SGHRS, CDR2 YFSETQ. CDR3 in DNA: TGCGCCAGCAGACCCGGACAGGGAGTCAACAATGAGCAGTTCTTC. Protein product: CASRPGQGVNNEQFF.

The chain links TRBV7-6 to TRBJ2-5; weak D call: TRBD1 (6 bases). The CDR3 runs to 13 residues. The V end lost 5 bases, the J end lost 5 bases, and 12 bases lay between the germline ends. CDR1 and CDR2 (germline): SGHVS, FNYEAQ. This chain's CDR3 is CASSPGAWETQYF. The CDR3 DNA sequence: TGTGCCAGCAGCCCAGGGGCCTGGGAGACCCAGTACTTC. The full variable domain, rest sourced from reference TRBV7-6 and TRBJ2-5, is GAGVSQSPRYKVTKRGQDVALRCDPISGHVSLYWYRQALGQGPEFLTYFNYEAQQDKSGLPNDRFSAERPEGSISTLTIQRTEQRDSAMYRCASSPGAWETQYFGPGTRLLVL.

This clonotype has ten or more counts. The chain links TRBV18 to TRBJ1-5, with 7 nucleotides matching TRBD1. CDR1 is KGHSH and CDR2 is LQKENI in the germline V gene. V was clipped by 4 bases and J by 1 base; unmatched bases: 1. CDR3 length equals 14 residues. The CDR3 reads CASSQGASNQPQHF. CDR3 DNA sequence: TGTGCCAGCTCACAGGGGGCGAGCAATCAGCCCCAGCATTTT.

The chain is built from TRBV7-9 and TRBJ1-1; D gene ambiguous. The germline V gene encodes CDR1 SEHNR and CDR2 FQNEAQ (reference sequence). The CDR3 has 13 residues. V was trimmed by 5 bases and J by 1 base, leaving 8 bases between them. In DNA, the CDR3 is TGTGCCAGCAGCACTACAGAGAACACTGAAGCTTTCTTT. Amino acids: CASSTTENTEAFF.

The chain has TRBV2 and TRBJ1-5; 7 positions match TRBD1. Germline CDR1 reads SNHLY; CDR2 reads FYNNEI. This CDR3 spans 15 amino acids. The V segment lost 4 bases and the J segment 6 bases; nucleotides outside the gene matches: 9. The CDR3 bases are TGTGCCAGCAGTGGGGGGACAGCCGGAAGTCAGCCCCAGCATTTT. Its protein is CASSGGTAGSQPQHF.

This clonotype came up a few times. The gene calls are TRBV20-1 and TRBJ1-5; D is undetermined. The germline V gene encodes CDR1 DFQATT and CDR2 SNEGSKA (reference sequence). This CDR3 contains 12 residues. V gave up 1 base and J gave up 5 bases, with 6 bases separating them. The CDR3 DNA reads TGCAGTGCTAGAGTGATGGATCAGCCCCAGCATTTT. It translates to CSARVMDQPQHF.

This clonotype showed up many times. The V gene is TRBV21-1, the J gene TRBJ1-1; TRBD1 is the table's D call, not checked against the DNA. TRBV21-1 is an annotated pseudogene. This CDR3 comprises 14 residues. In nucleotides, the CDR3 is TGTGCCAGCAGCAAAGCGGAGGGGCCCACTGAAGCTTTCTTT. Its translation: CASSKAEGPTEAFF.

This clonotype was detected ten times or more. The V and J genes are TRBV12-3 or TRBV12-4 and TRBJ2-4; TRBD1 or TRBD2 may be the D gene (5 bases each). With 5 bases removed from V and 9 bases from J, the gap between germline ends came to 14 bases. The CDR3 spans 13 residues. The CDR3 nucleotides are TGTGCCAGCAGTGGCGTGGGGGTGGGCATTCAGTACTTC. This encodes CASSGVGVGIQYF.

For this clonotype: With a much larger clone just one base away, this may be a read error. The V and J genes are TRBV10-1 and TRBJ2-1; 9 bases match TRBD2. CDR1 and CDR2 from the germline V gene are WNHNN and SYGVQD (reference sequence). The CDR3 is 15 residues long. The CDR3 nucleotides read TGCGCCAGCAGTGACCAGCGGGAGGTTTACAATGGGCAGTTCTTC. Protein product: CASSDQREVYNGQFF.

This clonotype has more than one count but fewer than ten. The J gene is TRBJ1-1, the V gene TRBV7-2, with D unclear. Per germline, CDR1 SGHTA and CDR2 FQGNSA. Between the trimmed V and J ends, which lost 5 bases and 0 bases, there was a span of 10 bases. The CDR3 sequence is 14 residues long. For the CDR3, the DNA is TGTGCCAGCAGCCCGTTCCTCATGAACACTGAAGCTTTCTTT. Translation gives CASSPFLMNTEAFF.

This clonotype was counted a few times. This CDR3 reads CASTTKDTQYF. CDR3 in DNA: TGTGCCAGCACCACCAAGGATACGCAGTATTTT. This chain links TRBV6-2 or TRBV6-3 with TRBJ2-3; unclear D gene. The CDR3 sequence is 11 residues long. Per the germline V gene, CDR1 is MNHEY and CDR2 is SVGEGT. V lost 7 bases, J lost 6 bases, and 8 bases lay in between.

This clonotype was picked up many times. The chain combines TRBV28 with TRBJ2-2; weak D call: TRBD1 (6 bases). Germline loops: CDR1 MDHEN, CDR2 SYDVKM. Trimming removed 2 bases at V and 8 bases at J, with 21 bases between. The CDR3 extends over 17 amino acids. CDR3 region: CASSLATGPGGVGELFF. The CDR3 coding sequence is TGTGCCAGCAGTTTAGCCACAGGGCCTGGAGGCGTTGGGGAGCTGTTTTTT.

This clonotype has a count of ten or more. This chain joins TRBV7-9 and TRBJ2-7; 7 bases fit TRBD1. J was trimmed by 1 base and V by 5 bases; bases with no gene match: 11. In germline, CDR1 is SEHNR, CDR2 FQNEAQ (reference sequence). The CDR3 is 16 residues long. As DNA, the CDR3 is TGTGCCAGCAGCCCAGGACAGGTGACCCAATCCTACGAGCAGTACTTC. Translated, it gives CASSPGQVTQSYEQYF.

This clonotype was counted many times. The genes are TRBV7-9 and TRBJ2-5; perhaps TRBD2 as D (6 bases). The CDR3 covers 14 residues. Trimming pared 4 bases from V and 5 bases from J, leaving 14 bases between. CDR1 is SEHNR, CDR2 FQNEAQ, per germline (reference sequence). CDR3 in DNA: TGTGCCAGCAGCTCCCCCGGGGGATCCGAGACCCAGTACTTC. This gives the protein CASSSPGGSETQYF.

This sequence joins TRBV20-1 and TRBJ2-3; the D is unclear. Germline CDR1 DFQATT, CDR2 SNEGSKA (reference sequence). V was cut by 0 bases and J by 5 bases, with 9 bases left in between. This CDR3 region has 13 residues. As DNA, the CDR3 is TGCAGTGCTAGAGAGACCCAGCAAGATACGCAGTATTTT. Translation: CSARETQQDTQYF.

The rearrangement joins TRBV29-1 to TRBJ2-7, with 10 bases identical to TRBD1. Germline CDR1 is SQVTM and CDR2 is ANQGSEA. With 2 bases clipped from V and 5 bases from J, the junction kept 12 bases outside the gene matches. This CDR3 has 16 residues. The CDR3 region has the DNA TGCAGCGTTGAAACCCCCAGGACAGGGGGAGGAAACGAGCAGTACTTC. Its translation is CSVETPRTGGGNEQYF.

This clonotype was seen at least ten times. The rearrangement links TRBV5-1 to TRBJ2-5, with a possible D match to TRBD2 (5 bases). With 2 bases removed from V and 1 base from J, the gap between germline ends came to 9 bases. This CDR3 has 14 residues. Germline CDR1 and CDR2: SGHRS and YFSETQ. DNA for the CDR3: TGCGCCAGCAGCTTCCGGGAAGGCCAAGAGACCCAGTACTTC. Translation: CASSFREGQETQYF.